What follows are 32 T cell receptor beta chains derived from one specimen sequenced in a study of blood T cell repertoires in COVID-19 (dated by TCRdb to 2020 to 2021). The library was produced with the immunoSEQ multiplex PCR assay. Imported from immuneACCESS, the table was reduced by TCRdb to in-frame sequences with V and J called. These copies leave out some clones; in studies compared against another copy, an unresolved V gene accounts for under half, and the cause of the remainder is not known. This sample lists about 140,000 clones; about 86% were detected once. The ten largest clones capture approximately 8% of the sample. The specimen was peripheral blood. These receptors were taken from a woman aged 60 to 75 with acute or convalescent COVID-19.

The genes are TRBV9 and TRBJ2-1, with TRBD2 matching 7 bases. The V segment lost 3 bases and the J segment 3 bases; nucleotides outside the gene matches: 6. The CDR3 extends over 15 amino acids. The V gene's germline CDR1 is SGDLS and CDR2 YYNGEE. The CDR3 spells CASSAGTNLYNEQFF. In DNA form, the CDR3 reads TGTGCCAGCAGCGCCGGGACTAACCTCTACAATGAGCAGTTCTTC.

This sequence joins TRBV5-1 and TRBJ2-3; 8 positions match TRBD1. CDR1 and CDR2 (germline): SGHRS, YFSETQ. The CDR3 contains 15 residues. Trimming took 3 bases from V and 1 from J; bases not matched to a gene: 4. The CDR3 sequence is CASSSQTGGTDTQYF. The DNA for the CDR3 is TGCGCCAGCAGCTCTCAGACAGGGGGCACAGATACGCAGTATTTT.

The chain employs TRBV5-1 and TRBJ2-5; D uncertain. Trimming took 7 bases from V and 1 from J, leaving 8 bases between them. The CDR3 extends over 12 amino acids. Per the germline V gene, CDR1 is SGHRS and CDR2 is YFSETQ. The DNA of the CDR3 is TGCGCCAGCTCAGGAATCCAAGAGACCCAGTACTTC. Its protein is CASSGIQETQYF.

V gene TRBV19 combines with J gene TRBJ2-7; 8 bases map to TRBD2. The CDR3 has 13 residues. From germline, CDR1 is LNHDA and CDR2 SQIVND (reference sequence). J was trimmed by 5 bases and V by 5 bases; bases with no gene match: 5. The CDR3 loop reads CASSPGTSHEQYF. The CDR3 bases are TGTGCCAGTAGTCCCGGGACTAGTCACGAGCAGTACTTC.

This clone was observed a single time. J is TRBJ2-3 and V is TRBV10-3; 16 nucleotides align to TRBD2. V trimming: 10 bases; J trimming: 7 bases; junction bases outside the gene matches: 17. Germline CDR1 ENHRY, CDR2 SYGVKD. This CDR3 is 18 amino acids long. CDR3 sequence: CATGTGTSGGAYTHTQYF. CDR3 in DNA: TGTGCCACCGGGACCGGGACTAGCGGGGGGGCCTACACGCATACGCAGTATTTT.

This clone appeared a single time. The chain joins TRBV6-5 to TRBJ1-2, with D possibly TRBD1 on 6 matching bases. With 6 bases removed from V and 8 bases from J, the gap between germline ends came to 13 bases. This CDR3 is 12 amino acids long. The germline CDR1 and CDR2 sequences are MNHEY and SVGAGI. The CDR3 loop is CASSRGGQGYTF. The CDR3, as DNA: TGTGCCAGCAGCCGCGGGGGGCAAGGCTACACCTTC.

The chain is built from TRBV7-6 and TRBJ2-1, with a weak D call TRBD2 (6 bases). CDR3 length: 16 amino acids. Germline loops: CDR1 SGHVS, CDR2 FNYEAQ. The V end lost 5 bases, the J end lost 7 bases, and 21 bases lay between the germline ends. DNA of the CDR3: TGTGCCAGCAGCGCCTATCCGGGACTGTTAGTGAATGAGCAGTTCTTC. As protein: CASSAYPGLLVNEQFF.

The chain has TRBV28 and TRBJ2-1, with a possible D match to TRBD2 (5 bases). The ends were cut back, 3 bases at V and 0 bases at J, with 18 bases in the middle. This CDR3 is 18 amino acids long. Germline V gene lookup returns CDR1 MDHEN and CDR2 SYDVKM. The CDR3 sequence is CASSFPLLRAYSYNEQFF. The CDR3 DNA reads TGTGCCAGCAGTTTTCCCCTTTTGAGGGCTTACTCCTACAATGAGCAGTTCTTC.

V is TRBV7-8 and J is TRBJ2-7; tentatively, D is TRBD2 (5 bases). Germline V lookup: CDR1 SGHVS, CDR2 FQNEAQ. The CDR3 has 13 amino acids. Deletions cut 6 bases from V and 3 bases from J, with 12 bases between. CDR3 protein: CASSPRVNYEQYF. DNA of the CDR3: TGTGCCAGCAGTCCGAGGGTGAACTACGAGCAGTACTTC. The entire variable domain, with the rest obtained from reference TRBV7-8 and TRBJ2-7, is as follows: GAGVSQSPRYKVAKRGQDVALRCDPISGHVSLFWYQQALGQGPEFLTYFQNEAQLDKSGLPSDRFFAERPEGSVSTLKIQRTQQEDSAVYLCASSPRVNYEQYFGPGTRLTVT.

The chain joins TRBV23-1 to TRBJ1-1; D is possibly TRBD1 (5 bases). TRBV23-1 is an ORF; its function is uncertain. This CDR3 spans 14 amino acids. V lost 7 bases and J 11 bases, leaving 23 bases between the germline ends. DNA of the CDR3: TGCGCCAGCACGTGGGGCCTACCTAAACCCCCGGCTTTCTTT. Its translation is CASTWGLPKPPAFF.

The rearrangement uses TRBV9 and TRBJ2-1; 10 positions agree with TRBD2. The CDR3 is made up of 16 amino acids. Germline CDR1 is SGDLS and CDR2 is YYNGEE. Losses at the gene ends were 0 bases for V and 8 bases for J; bases not matched to a gene: 8. The DNA of the CDR3 is TGTGCCAGCAGCGTAGGGACTAGCGGTCGAGGGGATGAGCAGTTCTTC. Its translation: CASSVGTSGRGDEQFF.

V gene TRBV12-5 combines with J gene TRBJ1-1; D is ambiguous. The V gene lost 0 bases and the J gene lost 0 bases, with 17 bases spanning the gap. From germline, CDR1 is LGHNT and CDR2 FRNRAP. The CDR3 length is 18 residues. CDR3 residues: CASGLVVGGVFVNTEAFF. CDR3 bases: TGTGCTAGTGGTTTGGTAGTTGGCGGGGTTTTCGTGAACACTGAAGCTTTCTTT.

This chain links TRBV19 with TRBJ1-1; a possible D gene is TRBD1 (6 bases). V lost 1 base and J 0 bases, leaving 15 bases between the germline ends. This CDR3 spans 17 amino acids. Looked up from germline, CDR1 is LNHDA and CDR2 is SQIVND (reference sequence). The DNA of the CDR3 is TGTGCCAGTAGTATAGGTTTGGGGAGGGGGGTGAACACTGAAGCTTTCTTT. Protein sequence: CASSIGLGRGVNTEAFF.

This clone has just one count. The chain joins TRBV4-3 to TRBJ2-4, with a possible D match to TRBD1 (7 bases). The V and J ends lost 4 bases and 0 bases respectively, with 10 bases between them. Per germline, CDR1 LGHNA and CDR2 YSLEER. The CDR3 is made up of 15 amino acids. CDR3 in DNA: TGCGCCAGCAGCCGCAGGGGGGAAGCCAAAAACATTCAGTACTTC. It encodes CASSRRGEAKNIQYF.

V and J are TRBV27 and TRBJ1-5; 9 positions agree with TRBD1. V lost 5 bases and J lost 3; bases outside the gene matches: 11. The length of the CDR3 is 17 residues. Germline CDR1 reads MNHEY; CDR2 reads SMNVEV (reference sequence). CDR3: CASSRASGQGNNQPQHF. The DNA of the CDR3 is TGTGCCAGCAGTCGCGCCTCGGGACAGGGTAACAATCAGCCCCAGCATTTT.

The gene calls are TRBV18 and TRBJ1-2; D might be TRBD1 (5 bases). The ends were cut back, 3 bases at V and 4 bases at J, with 9 bases in the middle. The CDR3 spans 13 residues. Germline V gene lookup returns CDR1 KGHSH and CDR2 LQKENI. The CDR3 sequence: CASSPGQGYGYTF. The CDR3 DNA reads TGTGCCAGCTCACCGGGGCAGGGCTATGGCTACACCTTC.

The CDR3 coding sequence is TGCGCCAGCAGCCAACCTGACAGGATCTATGGCTACACCTTC. Translating it yields CASSQPDRIYGYTF. This chain links TRBV4-1 with TRBJ1-2, with a weak D call TRBD1 (6 bases). The CDR3 totals 14 residues. Trimming stripped 2 bases from V and 4 bases from J, with 11 bases between. The germline gives CDR1 MGHRA, CDR2 YSYEKL.

This chain connects TRBV27 to TRBJ1-6; 9 bases map to TRBD1. J gave up 8 bases and V 5 bases, and 10 bases lay outside the gene matches. This CDR3 is built from 16 residues. The germline gives CDR1 MNHEY, CDR2 SMNVEV (reference sequence). The CDR3 DNA is TGTGCCAGCAGTGTCCACGGACAGGGGCAGGATTCACCCCTCCACTTT. As protein: CASSVHGQGQDSPLHF.

Turning to this clone: The sample contains more than one DNA sequence encoding this CDR3. This chain connects TRBV18 to TRBJ2-3; D gene uncertain. The CDR3 sequence is 13 residues long. Germline CDR1 and CDR2: KGHSH and LQKENI. Trimming removed 2 bases from V and 5 bases from J, with 8 bases in between. This CDR3 is CASSPGSGDTQYF. The CDR3 nucleotides read TGTGCCAGCTCACCAGGCTCGGGAGATACGCAGTATTTT.

The chain couples TRBV28 to TRBJ2-1; the D gene is possibly TRBD2 (5 bases). CDR3 length: 16 residues. Trimming took 5 bases from V and 0 from J, leaving 14 bases between them. The germline V gene has CDR1 MDHEN and CDR2 SYDVKM. Written as DNA, the CDR3 is TGTGCCAGCAGTCCTCAGCTGGGGAGCTCCTACAATGAGCAGTTCTTC. It is translated as CASSPQLGSSYNEQFF.

The V call is TRBV5-1, the J call TRBJ2-7; no firm D call. The CDR3 is 13 residues long. Trimming pared 1 base from V and 4 bases from J, leaving 9 bases between. Germline-derived CDR1 and CDR2 are SGHRS and YFSETQ. The CDR3 loop reads CASSLSWAYEQYF. The CDR3 DNA reads TGCGCCAGCAGCTTGAGCTGGGCATACGAGCAGTACTTC.

This clone was seen only once. The CDR3 sequence: CASSPTSGGAYEQFF. CDR3 coding DNA: TGTGCCAGCAGCCCTACTAGCGGGGGGGCCTATGAGCAGTTCTTC. V and J are TRBV4-2 and TRBJ2-1; 13 bases are shared with TRBD2. Germline loops: CDR1 LGHNA, CDR2 YNFKEQ. The CDR3 consists of 15 residues. Trimming removed 4 bases from V and 8 bases from J; junction bases left unmatched: 5.

The genes are TRBV7-2 and TRBJ2-3; perhaps TRBD2 as D (5 bases). The V gene lost 5 bases and the J gene lost 0 bases, with 15 bases spanning the gap. Germline loops: CDR1 SGHTA, CDR2 FQGNSA. CDR3 length: 16 amino acids. DNA of the CDR3: TGTGCCAGCAGCCCAACTAGGGCTTTGAGCACAGATACGCAGTATTTT. It codes for CASSPTRALSTDTQYF.

The chain employs TRBV3-1 (or the pseudogene TRBV3-2) and TRBJ1-5, with a tentative D call TRBD1 (6 bases). The length of the CDR3 is 17 residues. Trimming stripped 0 bases from V and 2 bases from J, with 14 bases between. CDR1 is LGHDT, CDR2 YNNKEL, per germline (reference sequence). CDR3 loop: CASSQDRLGAGNQPQHF. The CDR3 region has the DNA TGTGCCAGCAGCCAAGACCGCCTGGGGGCAGGCAATCAGCCCCAGCATTTT.

The genes are TRBV6-5 and TRBJ1-5; TRBD1 matches 7 bases. V was pared by 7 bases and J by 1 base, with 7 bases of the junction left unmatched. Per the germline V gene, CDR1 is MNHEY and CDR2 is SVGAGI. The CDR3 has 15 amino acids. The CDR3 spells CASTLRQGSNQPQHF. The CDR3 DNA is TGTGCCAGCACCCTCAGACAGGGCAGCAATCAGCCCCAGCATTTT.

The DNA of the CDR3 is TGTGCCAGCAGTAGGGGAGGCCAAGAGACCCAGTACTTC. Its protein product is CASSRGGQETQYF. The chain joins TRBV6-5 to TRBJ2-5; D is possibly TRBD2 (6 bases). This CDR3 is 13 amino acids long. Germline V gene sequence: CDR1 MNHEY, CDR2 SVGAGI. Trimming pared 5 bases from V and 1 base from J, leaving 8 bases between.

This clone was counted a single time. This chain connects TRBV12-3 or TRBV12-4 to TRBJ1-5; D is unclear. The CDR3 runs 12 residues. Trimming pared 6 bases from V and 6 bases from J, leaving 9 bases between. The CDR3: CASSSRFQPQHF. The CDR3 DNA follows: TGTGCCAGCAGCTCCAGGTTTCAGCCCCAGCATTTT.

This chain joins TRBV2 and TRBJ2-7, with D possibly TRBD1 on 5 matching bases. V lost 4 bases, J lost 3 bases, and 16 bases lay in between. The CDR3 contains 15 residues. Germline CDR1 SNHLY, CDR2 FYNNEI. The CDR3 here is CASSVKQGPYYEQYF. The CDR3 region has the DNA TGTGCCAGCAGTGTGAAGCAGGGTCCTTACTACGAGCAGTACTTC.

The chain's CDR3 is CASSRPGQGSRGNEKLFF. Written as DNA, the CDR3 is TGCGCCAGCAGCCGTCCGGGACAGGGGTCGAGGGGTAATGAAAAACTGTTTTTT. The rearrangement joins TRBV5-1 to TRBJ1-4, with 10 bases identical to TRBD1. Germline lookup yields CDR1 SGHRS and CDR2 YFSETQ. There are 18 residues in the CDR3. The trim removed 4 bases at V and 4 bases at J, leaving 13 bases unmatched.

The rearrangement joins TRBV2 to TRBJ2-7; a weak D match, TRBD1 (6 bases). The CDR3 length is 14 residues. From germline, CDR1 is SNHLY and CDR2 FYNNEI. Trimming stripped 6 bases from V and 2 bases from J, with 14 bases between. The CDR3 region is CASRPGQLTYEQYF. In DNA, the CDR3 is TGTGCCAGCAGACCCGGACAGCTAACCTACGAGCAGTACTTC.

The CDR3 coding sequence is TGCGCCAGCAGCCAAGCCCTAGCCTCCGAGCAGTACTTC. Protein sequence: CASSQALASEQYF. The chain is built from TRBV4-3 and TRBJ2-7; TRBD2 might be the D (5 bases). The germline V gene encodes CDR1 LGHNA and CDR2 YSLEER. This CDR3 contains 13 residues. V was pared by 1 base and J by 6 bases, with 10 bases between.

The CDR3 is CASSPPRQGRNTGELFF. As DNA, the CDR3 is TGTGCCAGCAGCCCACCCCGACAGGGGAGGAACACCGGGGAGCTGTTTTTT. The chain employs TRBV5-4 and TRBJ2-2; 8 positions agree with TRBD1. The germline V gene has CDR1 SGHNT and CDR2 YYREEE (reference sequence). This CDR3 spans 17 amino acids. V dropped 4 bases and J dropped 1; count of bases not matched to a gene: 9.